Presented here are 15 T cell receptor beta chains from one specimen sequenced in a study of T cells in Graves' hyperthyroidism and ophthalmopathy. The investigators amplified TCR beta CDR3 regions from RNA transcripts. First-round RT-PCR targeting the TCR CDR3 was performed with the HTBI primer set. TCRdb processed the multiplex PCR reads anew with MiXCR; each CDR3 protein has one entry. The repertoire consists of around 500,000 distinct CDR3 sequences, with about 20% occurring once and the leading ten covering 45% to 50%. Sequencing was done on a sample of blood. All receptors come from a woman aged 70-85 years with Graves' ophthalmopathy.

This sequence joins TRBV12-3 or TRBV12-4 and TRBJ2-5, with TRBD1 identical over 8 bases. Trimming took 5 bases from V and 13 from J; bases not matched to a gene: 6. The CDR3 contains 11 residues. The CDR3 region is CASSHGTGLYF. CDR3 sequence (DNA): TGTGCCAGCAGTCACGGGACAGGACTGTACTTC.

This clonotype was counted a few times. The chain couples TRBV6-1 to TRBJ2-6, with 7 nucleotides matching TRBD1. The CDR3 has 17 residues. CDR1 is MNHNS and CDR2 is SASEGT in the germline V gene. The V segment lost 5 bases and the J segment 0 bases; nucleotides outside the gene matches: 7. The CDR3 is CASSPLDRISGANVLTF. CDR3 nucleotides: TGTGCCAGCAGTCCCCTGGACAGGATCTCTGGGGCCAACGTCCTGACTTTC.

This clonotype occurred many times. The chain employs TRBV20-1 and TRBJ2-7; TRBD2 aligns across 13 bases. V lost 4 bases and J lost 3; bases outside the gene matches: 3. The CDR3 extends over 14 amino acids. Germline loops: CDR1 DFQATT, CDR2 SNEGSKA (reference sequence). The CDR3 here is CSANRLAGGYEQYF. DNA of the CDR3: TGCAGTGCTAACCGACTAGCGGGAGGCTACGAGCAGTACTTC.

The chain is built from TRBV19 and TRBJ2-2; 10 bases are a match to TRBD1. V was pared by 5 bases and J by 3 bases, with 6 bases of the junction left unmatched. The CDR3 totals 16 residues. CDR1 and CDR2 from the germline V gene are LNHDA and SQIVND (reference sequence). The CDR3 spells CASSAGTGVHTGELFF. The CDR3 bases are TGTGCCAGTAGTGCCGGGACAGGGGTACACACCGGGGAGCTGTTTTTT.

J is TRBJ2-5 and V is TRBV11-2; 7 bases align to TRBD2. The CDR3 length is 14 residues. V lost 6 bases, J lost 5 bases, and 9 bases stayed unmatched. Germline assignment: CDR1 SGHAT and CDR2 FQNNGV. DNA for the CDR3: TGTGCCAGCAGGGCGTATTTCGGGGGGGAGACCCAGTACTTC. Amino acid sequence: CASRAYFGGETQYF.

This clonotype has only a few counts. The rearrangement uses TRBV5-1 and TRBJ2-7, with a weak D call TRBD2 (6 bases). V was cut by 0 bases and J by 4 bases, with 11 bases left in between. CDR1 is SGHRS and CDR2 is YFSETQ in the germline V gene. The CDR3 has 14 residues. The CDR3 bases are TGCGCCAGCAGCTTGGGACTAGACGCATACGAGCAGTACTTC. This gives the protein CASSLGLDAYEQYF.

This clonotype has ten or more counts. The gene calls are TRBV2 and TRBJ2-3; 8 bases line up with TRBD1. Germline CDR1 SNHLY, CDR2 FYNNEI. The CDR3 runs to 13 residues. Losses at the gene ends were 8 bases for V and 5 bases for J; bases not matched to a gene: 6. The DNA for the CDR3 is TGTGCCAGCTGGACCGACAGGGGAGATACGCAGTATTTT. It specifies CASWTDRGDTQYF.

This clonotype was found a few times. CDR3 DNA sequence: TGTGCCAGCAGTTTATCAGGGGGGGGCACGGAGCAGTACTTC. It specifies CASSLSGGGTEQYF. The chain employs TRBV28 and TRBJ2-7, with D possibly being TRBD1 or TRBD2 (7 bases each). Per the germline V gene, CDR1 is MDHEN and CDR2 is SYDVKM. The CDR3 runs to 14 residues. The V gene lost 1 base and the J gene lost 7 bases, with 14 bases spanning the gap.

The chain employs TRBV20-1 and TRBJ1-6; possibly TRBD1 for D (5 bases). The germline CDR1 and CDR2 sequences are DFQATT and SNEGSKA (reference sequence). This CDR3 spans 14 amino acids. DNA of the CDR3: TGCAGCGCCAAAGAGGATCAGGGTCATTCACCCCTCCACTTT. Translating it yields CSAKEDQGHSPLHF.

The sample holds many counts of this clonotype. V and J are TRBV2 and TRBJ1-5, with a weak D call TRBD1 (6 bases). Germline V gives CDR1 SNHLY, CDR2 FYNNEI. V was shortened by 3 bases and J by 5 bases, with 11 bases between the two germline ends. The CDR3 length is 14 residues. Here the CDR3 reads CASSDGRGYQPQHF. In DNA, the CDR3 is TGTGCCAGCAGTGACGGCAGGGGTTATCAGCCCCAGCATTTT.

This clonotype was recorded many times. The genes are TRBV7-2 and TRBJ2-2; D is undetermined. Trimming pared 3 bases from V and 5 bases from J, leaving 10 bases between. The CDR3 runs 14 residues. Germline loops: CDR1 SGHTA, CDR2 FQGNSA. CDR3 sequence reads: CASSLATRTGELFF. The CDR3 region has the DNA TGTGCCAGCAGCTTGGCGACTCGGACCGGGGAGCTGTTTTTT.

A few counts support this clonotype. V is TRBV20-1 and J is TRBJ1-6; the D gene is possibly TRBD1 (5 bases). Germline V gene sequence: CDR1 DFQATT, CDR2 SNEGSKA (reference sequence). The CDR3 runs to 13 residues. V lost 2 bases to trimming and J lost 10 bases, with 12 bases between them. The DNA for the CDR3 is TGCAGTGCTAGACTAGGGGCGCCATCACCCCTCCACTTT. It yields the protein CSARLGAPSPLHF.

This chain connects TRBV29-1 to TRBJ2-1, with 9 bases matching TRBD2. The J call may be mistaken, given a closer DNA end match to TRBJ2-7. The CDR3 contains 15 residues. The germline gives CDR1 SQVTM, CDR2 ANQGSEA. DNA of the CDR3: TGCAGCGTTGAAGGGGTAGCGGGAGTCTACAATGAGCAGTACTTC. Protein: CSVEGVAGVYNEQYF.

The rearrangement uses TRBV2 and TRBJ2-3; 7 nucleotides line up with TRBD2. Germline CDR1 is SNHLY and CDR2 is FYNNEI. The CDR3 spans 14 residues. The CDR3 region has the DNA TGTGACCTGGGGGGGTGGTCACCAGCAGATACGCAGTATTTT. It encodes CDLGGWSPADTQYF.

This rearrangement joins TRBV2 to TRBJ1-3, with D possibly being TRBD1 (6 bases). Looked up from germline, CDR1 is SNHLY and CDR2 is FYNNEI. V lost 6 bases and J 2 bases, leaving 17 bases between the germline ends. The CDR3 has 16 residues. Here the CDR3 reads CASSSGGGGTGNTIYF. The CDR3 nucleotides are TGTGCCAGCAGCAGCGGAGGGGGGGGAACTGGAAACACCATATATTTT.